The T cell receptor beta chain described here comes from a study of response to subunit inactivated influenza vaccine. The study, taken as a whole, reports: It was the authors' suggestion that each seasonal influenza vaccination recruits few new T cells.

Via MiXCR, TCRdb re-called the RT-PCR reads, giving one row per CDR3 protein. In the table there are about 610,000 distinct CDR3 sequences, 13% to 15% of which are singletons. A note on this clonotype: What it binds is unknown.

CDR1 is SQVTM, CDR2 ANQGSEA, per germline. V was pared by 3 bases and J by 1 base, with 9 bases between. There are 14 residues in the CDR3. The V call is TRBV29-1, the J call TRBJ2-2; maybe TRBD2 (5 bases). The sample was PBMCs from blood, taken 12 days after vaccination. This sequence originates from a man aged 45-65 years who received an inactivated influenza vaccine. CDR3 amino acids: CSVEPGLNTGELFF. The CDR3 DNA sequence: TGCAGCGTTGAGCCGGGATTGAACACCGGGGAGCTGTTTTTT.